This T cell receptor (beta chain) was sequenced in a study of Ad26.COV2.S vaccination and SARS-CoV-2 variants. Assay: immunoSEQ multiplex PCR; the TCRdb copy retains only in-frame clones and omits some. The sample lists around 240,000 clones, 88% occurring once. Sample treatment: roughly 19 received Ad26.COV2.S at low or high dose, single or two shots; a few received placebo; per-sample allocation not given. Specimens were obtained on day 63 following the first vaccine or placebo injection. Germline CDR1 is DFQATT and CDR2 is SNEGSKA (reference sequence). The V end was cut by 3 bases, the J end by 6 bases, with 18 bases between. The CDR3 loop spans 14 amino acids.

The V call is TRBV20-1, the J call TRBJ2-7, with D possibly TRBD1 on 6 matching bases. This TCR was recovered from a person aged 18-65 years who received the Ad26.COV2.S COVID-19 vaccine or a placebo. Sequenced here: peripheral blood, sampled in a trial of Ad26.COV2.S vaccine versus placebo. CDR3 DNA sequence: TGCAGTGCTAGTCAGTTGGCAGGGGTCAGCGAGCAGTACTTC. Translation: CSASQLAGVSEQYF.